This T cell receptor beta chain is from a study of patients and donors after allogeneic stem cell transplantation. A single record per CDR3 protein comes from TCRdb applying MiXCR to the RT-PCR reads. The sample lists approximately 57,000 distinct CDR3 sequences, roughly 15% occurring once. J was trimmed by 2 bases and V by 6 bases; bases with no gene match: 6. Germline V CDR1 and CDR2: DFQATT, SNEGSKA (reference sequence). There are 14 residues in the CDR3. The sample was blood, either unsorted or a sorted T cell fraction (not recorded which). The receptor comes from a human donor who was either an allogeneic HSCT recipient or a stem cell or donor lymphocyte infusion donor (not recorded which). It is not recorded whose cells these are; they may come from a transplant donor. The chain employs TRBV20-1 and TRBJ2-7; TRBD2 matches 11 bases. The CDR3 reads CSAQLAGVTYEQYF. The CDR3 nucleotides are TGCAGTGCGCAACTAGCGGGAGTTACCTACGAGCAGTACTTC.